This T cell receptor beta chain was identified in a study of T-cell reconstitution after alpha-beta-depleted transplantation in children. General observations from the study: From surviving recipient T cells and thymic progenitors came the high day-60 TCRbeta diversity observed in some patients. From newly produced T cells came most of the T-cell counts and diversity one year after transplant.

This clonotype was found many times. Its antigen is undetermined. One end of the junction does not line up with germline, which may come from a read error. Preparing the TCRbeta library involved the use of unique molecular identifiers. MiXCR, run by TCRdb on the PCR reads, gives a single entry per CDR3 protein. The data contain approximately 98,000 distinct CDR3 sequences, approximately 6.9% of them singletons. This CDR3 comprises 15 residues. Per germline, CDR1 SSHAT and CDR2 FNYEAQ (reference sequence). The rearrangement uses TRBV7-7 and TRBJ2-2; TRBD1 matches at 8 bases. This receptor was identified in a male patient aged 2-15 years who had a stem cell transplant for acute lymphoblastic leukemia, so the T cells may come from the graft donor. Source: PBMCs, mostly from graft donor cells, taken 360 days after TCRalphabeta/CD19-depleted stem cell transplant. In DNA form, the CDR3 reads TGTGCTAGCAGCCCGGGACAGGCTGTCACCGGGGAGCTGTTTTTT. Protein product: CASSPGQAVTGELFF.